This TCR beta chain was obtained from a study of blood T cell repertoires in COVID-19. Study details: The United States, Italy and Spain were the sources of the acute and convalescent COVID-19 samples. Sources were T cells, B-cell-depleted T cells, or PBMCs; the material itself was cDNA or gDNA.

With 4 bases clipped from V and 8 bases from J, the junction kept 20 bases outside the gene matches. Per germline, CDR1 KGHDR and CDR2 SFDVKD. The length of the CDR3 is 18 residues. Authors' data handling: Amplifying reference gene primers gave estimates of nucleated cell counts. Profiling relied on immunoSEQ multiplex PCR, and the TCRdb table lists in-frame clones only, not all of them. The V and J calls and clone size were taken over from that table, and D and trimming were inferred from the DNA. The sample contains 200,000 to 300,000 clones, more than 65% of which appear only once. The sample comprised peripheral blood. The rearrangement joins TRBV24-1 to TRBJ1-2; 8 nucleotides line up with TRBD1. The TCR was taken from a woman of 80 years or more with acute or convalescent COVID-19. The DNA for the CDR3 is TGTGCCACCAGTGAATCCGGACAGGGCGAAGGGTGGCGTAGCGGCTACACCTTC. As protein: CATSESGQGEGWRSGYTF.